The 9 T cell receptor beta chains listed next were all sequenced from one sample in a study of T cells after yellow fever vaccination (dated by TCRdb to about 2019). The treatment or condition label corresponds to: live attenuated yellow fever vaccine strain. The library was built by means of 5' RACE. Sequencing was performed on an Illumina NovaSeq 6000. In TCRdb, the public reads were trimmed at Q25 with fastp and aligned with MiXCR, with productive beta chains retained. Here each entry gathers all rows of one CDR3 protein and keeps the most common genes and DNA. The sample profile shows around 330,000 distinct CDR3 sequences; 3.6% of them were found once. The ten largest clones capture around 20% of the sample. Here the sequenced sample was PBMCs, taken on the day of the yellow fever booster vaccination. The receptor set was obtained from a man aged 18-30 years who received the YFV17D yellow fever vaccine.

This clonotype occurred many times. The chain links TRBV3-1 to TRBJ2-1, with D hard to call. Germline lookup yields CDR1 LGHDT and CDR2 YNNKEL (reference sequence). This CDR3 has 13 amino acids. With 1 base removed from V and 9 bases from J, the gap between germline ends came to 10 bases. CDR3 sequence: CASSQVGLSEQFF. As DNA, the CDR3 is TGTGCCAGCAGCCAAGTTGGCCTCAGTGAGCAGTTCTTC.

This clonotype was seen a few times. The chain has TRBV28 and TRBJ2-5; possible D gene TRBD1, 6 bases. This CDR3 is built from 16 residues. CDR1 and CDR2 (germline): MDHEN, SYDVKM. Deletions cut 6 bases from V and 6 bases from J, with 23 bases between. The CDR3 reads CASRPHYQGPGKTQYF. The CDR3 region has the DNA TGTGCCAGCAGACCACACTATCAGGGGCCGGGAAAGACCCAGTACTTC.

This clonotype was counted at least ten times. The chain recombines TRBV5-1 with TRBJ1-5, with D perhaps matching TRBD1 (6 bases). CDR1 and CDR2 (germline): SGHRS, YFSETQ. The length of the CDR3 is 15 residues. Trimming took off 0 bases at V and 2 bases at J, with 9 bases between the two ends. The CDR3 DNA follows: TGCGCCAGCAGCTTGGAGGGGGGAGGCAATCAGCCCCAGCATTTT. Translating gives CASSLEGGGNQPQHF.

This clonotype occurred many times. This chain joins TRBV12-3 or TRBV12-4 and TRBJ1-2, with TRBD1 as a possible D gene (5 bases). The V end was cut by 6 bases, the J end by 0 bases, with 17 bases between. The CDR3 is made up of 16 amino acids. Here the CDR3 DNA reads TGTGCCAGCAGCCCCGGGGGGACTGCAGCTAACTATGGCTACACCTTC. It codes for CASSPGGTAANYGYTF.

The rearrangement links TRBV7-3 to TRBJ2-1, with 8 nucleotides matching TRBD1. The CDR3 consists of 13 residues. CDR1 is SGHTA and CDR2 is FQGTGA in the germline V gene. The V gene end was trimmed by 4 bases and the J gene end by 9 bases; junction bases not matched to a gene: 5. The CDR3 DNA reads TGTGCCAGCAGCTCGTCACAGGGGGGTGAGCAGTTCTTC. It codes for CASSSSQGGEQFF. The complete variable domain, with remaining parts taken from reference TRBV7-3 and TRBJ2-1, reads GAGVSQTPSNKVTEKGKYVELRCDPISGHTALYWYRQSLGQGPEFLIYFQGTGAADDSGLPNDRFFAVRPEGSVSTLKIQRTERGDSAVYLCASSSSQGGEQFFGPGTRLTVL.

This clonotype was picked up a small number of times. The chain employs TRBV7-9 and TRBJ1-1; D ambiguous. The CDR3 sequence is 12 residues long. Deletions cut 4 bases from V and 6 bases from J, with 9 bases between. Germline V gene lookup returns CDR1 SEHNR and CDR2 FQNEAQ (reference sequence). The chain's CDR3 is CASSSTVAEAFF. CDR3 DNA sequence: TGTGCCAGCAGCTCCACGGTCGCTGAAGCTTTCTTT.

This clonotype was seen ten or more times. The rearrangement links TRBV15 to TRBJ2-3; 9 bases map to TRBD2. The length of the CDR3 is 16 residues. The ends lost 5 bases at V and 1 base at J; junction bases unmatched: 7. Germline CDR1 and CDR2: LNHNV and YYDKDF (reference sequence). The CDR3, as DNA: TGTGCCACCAGCCTCCGGGTAGCGGGGGGCACAGATACGCAGTATTTT. Translated, it gives CATSLRVAGGTDTQYF.

This clonotype was recorded at least ten times. The chain uses TRBV12-5 and TRBJ2-7; TRBD1 agrees at 8 bases. J was trimmed by 3 bases and V by 3 bases; bases with no gene match: 10. CDR3 length equals 16 residues. In germline, CDR1 is LGHNT, CDR2 FRNRAP. The CDR3 bases are TGTGCTAGTGGTTTCAGGGGGCCCCGTGCCCGCTACGAGCAGTACGTC. Residues: CASGFRGPRARYEQYV.

This clonotype was counted ten times or more. The rearrangement joins TRBV20-1 to TRBJ2-1; 8 bases fit TRBD2. The germline gives CDR1 DFQATT, CDR2 SNEGSKA (reference sequence). The CDR3 extends over 15 amino acids. Germline trimming cut 6 bases from V and 4 bases from J; bases unmatched to any gene: 11. CDR3 sequence: CSATKRGGRYNEQFF. The CDR3 nucleotides are TGCAGTGCCACCAAACGGGGGGGCCGTTACAATGAGCAGTTCTTC.